This TCR beta chain was profiled in a study of blood T cell repertoires in COVID-19. Original methodology: Amplification with reference gene primers provided the estimates of nucleated cell counts. Using immunoSEQ multiplex PCR, the repertoire was profiled, and TCRdb retains in-frame clones only, with some absent. V and J calls and clone size are those listed in that table; D and trimming were worked out from the DNA. Of about 270,000 clones listed, roughly 91% were seen once; the top ten hold approximately 2.5%. Material: PBMCs or T cells enriched from blood (not recorded which). The TCR was taken from a woman in her thirties or forties with acute COVID-19.

The CDR3 sequence: CASTGSDRQETQYF. In nucleotides, the CDR3 is TGTGCCAGCACCGGTTCGGACAGGCAAGAGACCCAGTACTTC. The V gene is TRBV6-5, the J gene TRBJ2-5; 7 bases fit TRBD1. CDR1 is MNHEY and CDR2 is SVGAGI in the germline V gene. This CDR3 has 14 residues. Trimming took 7 bases from V and 2 from J; bases not matched to a gene: 7.